This TCR beta chain was observed in a study of breast tumors, draining lymph nodes, adjacent tissues. Germline assignment: CDR1 MNHNS and CDR2 SASEGT. The length of the CDR3 is 14 residues. Study-level results: Compared with lymph nodes, tumors were less diverse; compared with nontumor tissue, more.

Via MiXCR, TCRdb re-called the multiplex PCR reads, giving one row per CDR3 protein. In the table there are under 25,000 distinct CDR3 sequences, over 40% of which are singletons. With regard to this clonotype: Its antigen is as yet unknown. A junction boundary mismatches the germline segment, possibly from a read error.

The receptor was isolated from a female donor with breast cancer. Some clones in this sample may be carry-over from other donors' samples. Material: breast tumor tissue. The rearrangement joins TRBV6-1 to TRBJ2-1; 7 bases match TRBD2. The CDR3 loop is CAISPSGPYNEQSF. The CDR3 DNA follows: TGTGCCATCAGCCCTAGCGGACCCTACAATGAGCAGTCCTTC.